In its sample, the clone carrying this T cell receptor beta chain was seen a few times. The target antigen is unknown. The data are from a study of blood T cells in healthy people across ages. Study background: About one barcoded TCR beta cDNA was captured per two T cells.

A second PCR, run for about 6 to 11 cycles, used a sample-barcoded 5' primer plus a J-beta primer mix. A 12-random-nucleotide template-switch adaptor tagged each cDNA molecule. Using its own MiXCR run on the 5' RACE reads, TCRdb lists one record per CDR3 protein. The sample has fewer than 2,000,000 distinct CDR3 sequences; 34% are singletons. Study observations and caveats: Among long-lived donors, naive CD4+ cells were more numerous and diversity higher than in aged donors. Total diversity from one million sequenced T cells was likely underestimated.

This TCR was sampled from a woman aged 25 to 39 in good health. Sample: blood.

The DNA of the CDR3 is TGTGCCAGCAGAACCGGGACAGAGGGGAACACTGAAGCTTTCTTT. Encoded protein: CASRTGTEGNTEAFF. The chain combines TRBV2 with TRBJ1-1; 7 bases align to TRBD1. V gave up 6 bases and J gave up 1 base; unmatched junction bases: 8. This CDR3 comprises 15 residues. CDR1 is SNHLY and CDR2 is FYNNEI in the germline V gene.